A selection of T cell receptor beta chains follows, all from one sample in a study of OX40 agonist ivuxolimab in advanced cancers. Using immunoSEQ multiplex PCR, the repertoire was profiled, and TCRdb retains in-frame clones only, with some absent. The table has roughly 74,000 clones, over 70% seen once; the top ten hold 0.45% to 0.7%. The specimen comprised CD4+ or CD8+ T cells sorted from blood, sampled in a trial of the OX40 agonist ivuxolimab. All receptors derive from an adult with an advanced solid tumor such as melanoma, head and neck, liver or kidney cancer. Both conserved end residues are part of each CDR3. A D gene is named only where the DNA matches it firmly. Only some rows state a clone size, as once, few, many or a class for expanded clones.

J gene | CDR3 length | clone size | D gene | V gene | CDR3 DNA | CDR3 protein
TRBJ1-4 | 15 | - | TRBD1 | TRBV19 | TGTGCCAGTAGACGGACAGGGCTGGGCGATGAAAAACTGTTTTTT | CASRRTGLGDEKLFF
TRBJ2-2 | 15 | once | - | TRBV30 | TGTGCCTCTGACCGAACGGGACCGAACACCGGGGAGCTGTTTTTT | CASDRTGPNTGELFF
TRBJ1-2 | 13 | - | - | TRBV18 | TGTGCCAGCTCACCAAACGGGAACTATGGCTACACCTTC | CASSPNGNYGYTF
TRBJ2-7 | 13 | few | - | TRBV7-2 | TGTGCCAGCAGCTTAGATCCTGGATACGAGCAGTACTTC | CASSLDPGYEQYF
TRBJ1-2 | 16 | once | - | TRBV2 | TGTGCCAGCCGGGAGACTTGGGCGGGCGCTAACTATGGCTACACCTTC | CASRETWAGANYGYTF
TRBJ2-5 | 14 | few | TRBD2 | TRBV7-2 | TGTGCCAGCAGCTTGGGGGGGTTAAGGGAGACCCAGTACTTC | CASSLGGLRETQYF
TRBJ2-1 | 15 | - | - | TRBV27 | TGTGCCAGCAGTTTAGCCCTGAGCTCCTACAATGAGCAGTTCTTC | CASSLALSSYNEQFF
TRBJ1-2 | 15 | few | - | TRBV2 | TGTGCCAGCACGGGGCAGTCGATCACTAACTATGGCTACACCTTC | CASTGQSITNYGYTF
TRBJ2-7 | 15 | - | - | TRBV5-1 | TGCGCCAGCAGCCGGGCCGGGATCTGGGACTACGAGCAGTACTTC | CASSRAGIWDYEQYF
TRBJ1-3 | 18 | - | - | TRBV30 | TGTGCCTGGAGTGCCCCGGGTCGGACGGTGAGCTCTGGAAACACCATATATTTT | CAWSAPGRTVSSGNTIYF
TRBJ2-2 | 17 | - | TRBD1 | TRBV5-1 | TGCGCCAGTACGAGAACAGGGGGATCAGCGAACACCGGGGAGCTGTTTTTT | CASTRTGGSANTGELFF
TRBJ2-3 | 14 | - | - | TRBV29-1 | TGCAGCGTTGGCCCTCTCGAGGGCACAGATACGCAGTATTTT | CSVGPLEGTDTQYF
TRBJ2-7 | 16 | - | - | TRBV7-9 | TGTGCCAGCAGCTTAGGGGCTTCGGGCGGGATCTACGAGCAGTACTTC | CASSLGASGGIYEQYF
TRBJ2-7 | 13 | few | - | TRBV19 | TGTGCCAGTAGTACCAAATCGAAGTACGAGCAGTACTTC | CASSTKSKYEQYF
TRBJ2-7 | 15 | - | TRBD1 | TRBV7-2 | TGTGCCAGCAGCTTAAGGACAGGAAGCTCCTACGAGCAGTACTTC | CASSLRTGSSYEQYF
TRBJ1-1 | 13 | - | TRBD1 | TRBV2 | TGTGCCAGCAGGGACACAGGGGTGAGTGAAGCTTTCTTT | CASRDTGVSEAFF
TRBJ1-5 | 16 | once | - | TRBV6-1 | TGTGCCAGCAGTGTAACCTTAGTAGGGGGTAATCAGCCCCAGCATTTT | CASSVTLVGGNQPQHF
TRBJ1-1 | 13 | few | - | TRBV19 | TGTGCCAGCGACCAGGGCCAGAACACTGAAGCTTTCTTT | CASDQGQNTEAFF
TRBJ1-2 | 14 | - | - | TRBV5-6 | TGTGCCAGCAGCTTATTAGGAGGGGACTATGGCTACACCTTC | CASSLLGGDYGYTF
TRBJ1-5 | 14 | - | - | TRBV6-5 | TGTGCCAGCAGTCGCCGGGCCGACAATCAGCCCCAGCATTTT | CASSRRADNQPQHF
TRBJ2-2 | 16 | once | - | TRBV5-1 | TGCGCCAGCAGCTACCTTGGGGCTCATCAAGCCGGGGAGCTGTTTTTT | CASSYLGAHQAGELFF
TRBJ1-6 | 13 | - | - | TRBV30 | TGTGCCTGGAAGCAGGGGCAAAGGGCACCCCTCCACTTT | CAWKQGQRAPLHF
TRBJ2-2 | 15 | - | - | TRBV6-5 | TGTGCCAGCAGCCCCCTGGGCTTTTCCGGCGGGGAGCTGTTTTTT | CASSPLGFSGGELFF
TRBJ2-1 | 15 | - | TRBD2 | TRBV5-3 | TGTGCCAGAAGCCGCAGCGGGGGGGACTACAATGAGCAGTTCTTC | CARSRSGGDYNEQFF
TRBJ2-1 | 14 | once | - | TRBV5-1 | TGCGCCAGCAATCCACGGCTCTCCTACAATGAGCAGTTCTTC | CASNPRLSYNEQFF
TRBJ1-1 | 21 | - | - | TRBV27 | TGTGCCAGCCTAGATTCGGAGGACCTGAATCGCCGCCCTCGGCGGGCCACTGAAGCTTTCTTT | CASLDSEDLNRRPRRATEAFF
TRBJ1-1 | 15 | - | - | TRBV7-8 | TGTGCCAGCAGCTTCTCCGGGGTCCTGGGCACTGAAGCTTTCTTT | CASSFSGVLGTEAFF
TRBJ1-4 | 15 | - | TRBD1 | TRBV19 | TGTGCCAGTAGTAGAGGGACAGGCGGAAATGAAAAACTGTTTTTT | CASSRGTGGNEKLFF
TRBJ1-1 | 14 | - | TRBD1 | TRBV10-3 | TGTGCCATCAGATCGGACAGGGTGAACACTGAAGCTTTCTTT | CAIRSDRVNTEAFF
TRBJ2-5 | 13 | - | - | TRBV7-3 | TGTGCCAGCAGCTTAAGTCCAGAAGAGACCCAGTACTTC | CASSLSPEETQYF
TRBJ1-2 | 13 | - | - | TRBV19 | TGTGCCAGTAGTATATCCTCTTCTCATGGCTACACCTTC | CASSISSSHGYTF
TRBJ2-6 | 16 | few | - | TRBV7-2 | TGTGCCAGCAGCTTTGGTACGGTCACTGGGGCCAACGTCCTGACTTTC | CASSFGTVTGANVLTF
TRBJ2-7 | 13 | - | - | TRBV30 | TGTGCCTGGAGTGTACGCAGAACCTACGAGCAGTACTTC | CAWSVRRTYEQYF
TRBJ1-5 | 13 | - | - | TRBV30 | TGTGCCTGGAGTGTGCAGGTCAATCAGCCCCAGCATTTT | CAWSVQVNQPQHF
TRBJ2-2 | 18 | - | TRBD2 | TRBV30 | TGTGCCTGGTACACCCGACCACTTAGCGGGTCGAACACCGGGGAGCTGTTTTTT | CAWYTRPLSGSNTGELFF
TRBJ2-3 | 16 | - | TRBD2 | TRBV19 | TGTGCCAGTAGGCTAACAGCGGGGGGGAGCACAGATACGCAGTATTTT | CASRLTAGGSTDTQYF